The clone carrying this T cell receptor (beta chain) was seen ten or more times. The sample originates from a study of T cell repertoires in cytomegalovirus infection. TCRdb fed the reads into MiXCR, producing one record per CDR3 protein. The profile shows about 490,000 distinct CDR3 sequences, 15% to 20% of them singletons. The V gene's germline CDR1 is SGHAT and CDR2 FQDESV (reference sequence). The V and J ends lost 5 bases and 3 bases, in that order; junction bases with no gene match: 7. The length of the CDR3 is 15 residues. The chain couples TRBV11-1 to TRBJ2-7; 10 bases map to TRBD2. Sequencing input: CD8+ T cells from PBMCs. The sequence was collected from a human donor in good health (CMV status not recorded). Some clones in this sample may be carry-over from other donors' samples. The CDR3 spells CASSVGLADSYEQYF. DNA of the CDR3: TGTGCCAGCAGCGTAGGACTAGCGGATAGCTACGAGCAGTACTTC.